This note documents a single TCR beta chain sequence. No antigen is known for it. Amplification used 60 Vbeta primers and 13 Jbeta primers. Assay: immunoSEQ multiplex PCR; the TCRdb copy retains only in-frame clones and omits some. Of approximately 130,000 clones in the sample, over 70% were seen once. The V and J ends lost 4 bases and 10 bases, in that order; junction bases with no gene match: 7. The germline V gene has CDR1 MNHNS and CDR2 SASEGT. This CDR3 has 13 residues. This entry comes from a study of cytomegalovirus exposure and HLA in healthy donors. Study-wide results and caveats: A list of 150 to 200 TCR beta chains associated with cytomegalovirus was given. It was reportedly the case that the classifier diagnosed cytomegalovirus status with high specificity and sensitivity. Associated with HLA alleles at 0.05 false discovery rate in a later analysis were around 17,000 TCR beta sequences.

The TCR sequence derives from a woman in her forties in good health and CMV-seronegative. This sequence joins TRBV6-1 and TRBJ1-1, with 9 nucleotides matching TRBD1. Sequencing input: PBMCs. CDR3 DNA sequence: TGTGCCAGCAGTGTTGGACAGGGGTCTCGAGCTTTCTTT. Translating gives CASSVGQGSRAFF.